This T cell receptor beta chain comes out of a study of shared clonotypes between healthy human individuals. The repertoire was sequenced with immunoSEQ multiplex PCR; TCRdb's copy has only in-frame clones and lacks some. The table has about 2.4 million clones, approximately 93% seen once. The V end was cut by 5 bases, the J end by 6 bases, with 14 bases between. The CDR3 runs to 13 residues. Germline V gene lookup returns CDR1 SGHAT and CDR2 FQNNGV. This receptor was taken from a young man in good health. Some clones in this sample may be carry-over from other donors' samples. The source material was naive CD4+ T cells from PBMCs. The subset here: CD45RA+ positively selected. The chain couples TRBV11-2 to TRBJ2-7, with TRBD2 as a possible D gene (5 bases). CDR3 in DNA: TGTGCCAGCAGCGCTCGGGTCGGGGTCGAGCAGTACTTC. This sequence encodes CASSARVGVEQYF.